These T cell receptor beta chains were read from a single sample in a study of T cell responses to AZD1222 COVID-19 vaccine. This table comes from immunoSEQ multiplex PCR, and its TCRdb copy is limited to in-frame clones, with some not included. The sample holds 90,000 to 110,000 clones; 70% to 90% are singletons and the top ten take roughly 13%. The source material was peripheral blood, sampled on day 0 of MenACWY control vaccination. These receptor sequences come from an adult in good health. Each CDR3 is given with its conserved first and last residue. D genes are given only for firm matches. Clone size is shown for a subset of rows, as once, few, many or a class of expanded clone.

D	V	size	J	CDR3	DNA
TRBD1	TRBV19	NA	TRBJ2-7	CASSIQGETPYEQYF	TGTGCCAGTAGTATACAGGGGGAAACCCCCTACGAGCAGTACTTC
NA	TRBV19	NA	TRBJ1-1	CASSTGQNTEAFF	TGTGCCAGTAGTACAGGACAGAACACTGAAGCTTTCTTT
NA	TRBV19	NA	TRBJ2-3	CATRGVDLTHSTDTQYF	TGTGCAACTCGCGGGGTTGACCTGACCCATAGCACAGATACGCAGTATTTT
NA	TRBV30	NA	TRBJ1-1	CAWSSGSSTEAFF	TGTGCCTGGTCCTCGGGCAGCTCAACTGAAGCTTTCTTT
NA	TRBV5-1	NA	TRBJ2-6	CASGLTGSGANVLTF	TGCGCCAGCGGATTAACAGGGTCCGGGGCCAACGTCCTGACTTTC
NA	TRBV4-2	NA	TRBJ1-2	CASSQDGQAHYGYTF	TGTGCCAGCAGCCAAGACGGCCAGGCCCACTATGGCTACACCTTC
NA	TRBV7-2	NA	TRBJ1-1	CASSQDRNTEAFF	TGTGCCAGCAGCCAGGACAGGAACACTGAAGCTTTCTTT
NA	TRBV19	NA	TRBJ1-2	CASSNWGPAMYGYTF	TGTGCCAGTAGTAATTGGGGACCGGCTATGTATGGCTACACCTTC
TRBD1	TRBV19	NA	TRBJ1-2	CASSIVVTGTGSNYGYTF	TGTGCCAGTAGTATTGTGGTGACAGGGACAGGATCTAACTATGGCTACACCTTC
NA	TRBV11-2	NA	TRBJ1-2	CASSSYRVSDYGYTF	TGTGCCAGCAGCTCCTACAGGGTGTCGGACTATGGCTACACCTTC
NA	TRBV6-5	NA	TRBJ2-2	CASSRNTGELFF	TGTGCCAGCAGTAGAAACACCGGGGAGCTGTTTTTT
NA	TRBV6-2/TRBV6-3	NA	TRBJ1-3	CASSYSRRVLSGNTIYF	TGTGCCAGCAGTTACTCAAGACGGGTCCTCTCTGGAAACACCATATATTTT
NA	TRBV4-1	NA	TRBJ2-1	CASSLHLGGSYNEQFF	TGCGCCAGCAGCCTCCATCTTGGGGGATCCTACAATGAGCAGTTCTTC
NA	TRBV6-5	NA	TRBJ1-1	CASILSYPEAFF	TGTGCCAGCATTTTATCATATCCTGAAGCTTTCTTT
NA	TRBV9	NA	TRBJ2-3	CASGTGVPSTDTQYF	TGTGCCAGCGGGACCGGGGTCCCCAGCACAGATACGCAGTATTTT
NA	TRBV9	NA	TRBJ2-5	CASSEHLVGGQETQYF	TGTGCCAGCAGCGAACACCTCGTGGGGGGCCAAGAGACCCAGTACTTC
NA	TRBV24-1	few	TRBJ1-2	CATSDQAGFHGYTF	TGTGCCACCAGTGATCAAGCAGGGTTCCATGGCTACACCTTC
NA	TRBV27	NA	TRBJ2-7	CASSGSSYEQYF	TGTGCCAGCAGCGGGAGCTCCTACGAGCAGTACTTC
NA	TRBV29-1	NA	TRBJ2-7	CSVQGLESYEQYF	TGCAGCGTTCAGGGGCTCGAAAGCTACGAGCAGTACTTC
TRBD2	TRBV25-1	NA	TRBJ2-7	CAIGLAGDEQYF	TGTGCCATCGGACTAGCGGGAGACGAGCAGTACTTC
NA	TRBV12-3/TRBV12-4	once	TRBJ1-6	CATRGPNSPLHF	TGTGCCACAAGGGGTCCCAATTCACCCCTCCACTTT
NA	TRBV7-9	NA	TRBJ1-5	CASSLETSNQPQHF	TGTGCCAGCAGCTTAGAGACTAGCAATCAGCCCCAGCATTTT
TRBD1	TRBV18	NA	TRBJ2-7	CASSPRTGVSYEQYF	TGTGCCAGCTCACCGCGGACAGGAGTCTCCTACGAGCAGTACTTC
NA	TRBV5-8	NA	TRBJ1-4	CASSLESEKLFF	TGTGCCAGCAGCTTGGAATCCGAAAAACTGTTTTTT
TRBD1	TRBV20-1	NA	TRBJ1-2	CSALTGIGYTF	TGCAGTGCCTTGACAGGGATTGGCTACACCTTC
NA	TRBV29-1	NA	TRBJ1-1	CSGGRPENTEAFF	TGCAGTGGGGGGAGACCCGAGAACACTGAAGCTTTCTTT
NA	TRBV7-9	NA	TRBJ2-7	CASSPLGTSYEQYF	TGTGCCAGCAGCCCCTTAGGGACATCCTACGAGCAGTACTTC
TRBD2	TRBV5-1	once	TRBJ2-3	CASSLGTSGGTDTQYF	TGCGCCAGCAGCTTAGGGACTAGCGGGGGCACAGATACGCAGTATTTT
NA	TRBV30	few	TRBJ1-2	CAWSDPAEINYGYTF	TGTGCCTGGAGTGACCCCGCGGAGATTAACTATGGCTACACCTTC
NA	TRBV4-3	NA	TRBJ2-2	CASSPDLLNTGELFF	TGCGCCAGCTCGCCAGATCTCTTGAACACCGGGGAGCTGTTTTTT
NA	TRBV29-1	once	TRBJ1-2	CSVEDLAGAQGYTF	TGCAGCGTTGAAGATCTAGCGGGGGCACAGGGCTACACCTTC
NA	TRBV24-1	NA	TRBJ1-4	CATSDPDGEKLFF	TGTGCCACCAGTGACCCCGACGGGGAAAAACTGTTTTTT
NA	TRBV19	NA	TRBJ1-5	CASSIRDTDQPQHF	TGTGCCAGTAGTATACGCGATACCGATCAGCCCCAGCATTTT
NA	TRBV12-3/TRBV12-4	NA	TRBJ2-2	CASSWLGSGELFF	TGTGCCAGCAGTTGGTTGGGTTCCGGGGAGCTGTTTTTT
NA	TRBV2	once	TRBJ1-2	CASSPTVYGYTF	TGTGCCAGCAGTCCGACAGTTTATGGCTACACCTTC